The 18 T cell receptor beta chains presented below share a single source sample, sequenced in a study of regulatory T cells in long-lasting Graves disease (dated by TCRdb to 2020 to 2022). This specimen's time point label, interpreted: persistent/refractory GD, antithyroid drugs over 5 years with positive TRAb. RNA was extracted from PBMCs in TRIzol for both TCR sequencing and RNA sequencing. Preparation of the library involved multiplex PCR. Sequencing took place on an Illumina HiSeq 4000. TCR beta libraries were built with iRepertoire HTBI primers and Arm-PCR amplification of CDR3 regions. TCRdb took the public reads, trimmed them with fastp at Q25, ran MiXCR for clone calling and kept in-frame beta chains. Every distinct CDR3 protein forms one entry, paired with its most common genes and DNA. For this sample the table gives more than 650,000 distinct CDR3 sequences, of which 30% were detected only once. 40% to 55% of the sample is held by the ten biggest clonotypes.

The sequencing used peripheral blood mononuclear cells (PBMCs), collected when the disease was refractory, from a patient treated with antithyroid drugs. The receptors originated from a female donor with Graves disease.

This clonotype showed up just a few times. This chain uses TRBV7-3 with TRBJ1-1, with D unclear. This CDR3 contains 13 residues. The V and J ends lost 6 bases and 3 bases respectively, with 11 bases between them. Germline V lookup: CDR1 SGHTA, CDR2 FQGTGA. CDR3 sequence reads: CASRVTVHTEAFF. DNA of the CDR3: TGTGCCAGCAGGGTAACAGTACACACTGAAGCTTTCTTT.

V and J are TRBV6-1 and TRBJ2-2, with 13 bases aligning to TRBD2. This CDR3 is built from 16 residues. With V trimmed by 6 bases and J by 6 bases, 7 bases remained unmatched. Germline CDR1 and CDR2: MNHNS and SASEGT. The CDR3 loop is CASSPRGLAGPGELFF. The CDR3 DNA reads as TGTGCCAGCAGCCCAAGGGGACTAGCGGGACCCGGGGAGCTGTTTTTT.

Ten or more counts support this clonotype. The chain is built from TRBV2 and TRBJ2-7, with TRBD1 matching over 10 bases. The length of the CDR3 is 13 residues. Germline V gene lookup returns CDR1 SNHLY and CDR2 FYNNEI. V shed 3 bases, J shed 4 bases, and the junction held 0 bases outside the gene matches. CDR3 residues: CASSEDRGYEQYF. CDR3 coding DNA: TGTGCCAGCAGTGAGGACAGGGGGTACGAGCAGTACTTC.

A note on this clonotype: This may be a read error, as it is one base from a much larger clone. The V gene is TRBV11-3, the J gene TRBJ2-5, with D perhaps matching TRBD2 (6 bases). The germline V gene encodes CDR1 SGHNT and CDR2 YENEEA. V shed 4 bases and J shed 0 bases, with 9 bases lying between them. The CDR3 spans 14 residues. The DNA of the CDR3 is TGTGCCAGCAGCTCAGGAGGGAACCAAGAGACCCAGTACTTC. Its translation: CASSSGGNQETQYF.

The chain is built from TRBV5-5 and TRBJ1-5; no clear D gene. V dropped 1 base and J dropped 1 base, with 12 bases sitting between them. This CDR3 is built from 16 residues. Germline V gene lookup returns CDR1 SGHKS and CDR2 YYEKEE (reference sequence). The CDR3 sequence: CASSLSQPGSNQPQHF. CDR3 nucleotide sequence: TGTGCCAGCAGCTTGTCACAGCCTGGAAGCAATCAGCCCCAGCATTTT.

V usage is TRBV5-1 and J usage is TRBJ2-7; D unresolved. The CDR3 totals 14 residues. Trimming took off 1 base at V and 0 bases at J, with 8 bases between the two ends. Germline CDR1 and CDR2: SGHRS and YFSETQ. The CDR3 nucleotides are TGCGCCAGCAGCTTGTCCAGGACCTCCTACGAGCAGTACTTC. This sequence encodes CASSLSRTSYEQYF.

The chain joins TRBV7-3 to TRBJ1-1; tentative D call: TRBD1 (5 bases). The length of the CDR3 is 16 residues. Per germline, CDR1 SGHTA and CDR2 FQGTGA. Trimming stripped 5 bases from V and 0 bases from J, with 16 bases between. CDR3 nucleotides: TGTGCCAGCAGCCCCATTGGTGGGGGTATGAACACTGAAGCTTTCTTT. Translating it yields CASSPIGGGMNTEAFF. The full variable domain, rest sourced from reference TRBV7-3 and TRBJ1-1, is GAGVSQTPSNKVTEKGKYVELRCDPISGHTALYWYRQSLGQGPEFLIYFQGTGAADDSGLPNDRFFAVRPEGSVSTLKIQRTERGDSAVYLCASSPIGGGMNTEAFFGQGTRLTVV.

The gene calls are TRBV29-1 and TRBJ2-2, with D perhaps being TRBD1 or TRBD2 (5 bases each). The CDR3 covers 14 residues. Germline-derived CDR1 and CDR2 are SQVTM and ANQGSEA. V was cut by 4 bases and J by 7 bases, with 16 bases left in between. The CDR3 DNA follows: TGCAGCGTTGGGAAGGGGAGAGATAGCGGGGAGCTGTTTTTT. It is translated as CSVGKGRDSGELFF.

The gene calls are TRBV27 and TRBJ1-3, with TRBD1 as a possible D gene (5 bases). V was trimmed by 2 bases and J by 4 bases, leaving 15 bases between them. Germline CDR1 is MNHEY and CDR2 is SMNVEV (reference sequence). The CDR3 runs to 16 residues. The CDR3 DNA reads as TGTGCCAGCAGTTTAGCCGACCCCAGGGTAGGAAACACCATATATTTT. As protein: CASSLADPRVGNTIYF.

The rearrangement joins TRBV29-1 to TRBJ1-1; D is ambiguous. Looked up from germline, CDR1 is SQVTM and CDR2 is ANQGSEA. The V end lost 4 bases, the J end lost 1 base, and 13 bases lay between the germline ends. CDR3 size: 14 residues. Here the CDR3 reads CSVAPRLANTEAFF. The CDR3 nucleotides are TGCAGCGTTGCTCCCCGGTTAGCGAACACTGAAGCTTTCTTT. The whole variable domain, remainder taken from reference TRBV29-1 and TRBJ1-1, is SAVISQKPSRDICQRGTSLTIQCQVDSQVTMMFWYRQQPGQSLTLIATANQGSEATYESGFVIDKFPISRPNLTFSTLTVSNMSPEDSSIYLCSVAPRLANTEAFFGQGTRLTVV.

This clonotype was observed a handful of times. The DNA of the CDR3 is TGTGCCAGCACCTATGCCAGCGGGGGGGGCTATGGCTACACCTTC. Residues: CASTYASGGGYGYTF. This chain uses TRBV12-3 or TRBV12-4 with TRBJ1-2, with D perhaps TRBD1 (5 bases). Trimming removed 7 bases from V and 4 bases from J, with 19 bases in between. CDR3 length: 15 amino acids.

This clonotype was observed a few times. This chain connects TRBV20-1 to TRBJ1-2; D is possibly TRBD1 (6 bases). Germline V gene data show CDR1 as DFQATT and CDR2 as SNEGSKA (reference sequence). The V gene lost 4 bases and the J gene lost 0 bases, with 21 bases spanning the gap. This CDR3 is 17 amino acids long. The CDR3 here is CSATQGTTRKTNYGYTF. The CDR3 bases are TGCAGTGCTACACAGGGTACTACTCGCAAAACTAACTATGGCTACACCTTC.

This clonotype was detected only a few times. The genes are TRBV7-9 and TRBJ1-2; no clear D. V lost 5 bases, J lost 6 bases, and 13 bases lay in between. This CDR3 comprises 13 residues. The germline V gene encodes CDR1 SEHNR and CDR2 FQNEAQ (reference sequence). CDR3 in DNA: TGTGCCAGCAGCCTCAGGTCGTCGGATGGCTACACCTTC. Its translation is CASSLRSSDGYTF.

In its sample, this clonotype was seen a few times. CDR3 sequence reads: CASIRGAINTEAFF. The CDR3 nucleotides read TGTGCCAGCATCAGGGGGGCGATCAACACTGAAGCTTTCTTT. The V call is TRBV28, the J call TRBJ1-1; 7 nucleotides match TRBD1. CDR1 and CDR2 from the germline V gene are MDHEN and SYDVKM. The J segment lost 2 bases and the V segment lost 7 bases, leaving 7 bases of the junction unmatched. This CDR3 contains 14 residues.

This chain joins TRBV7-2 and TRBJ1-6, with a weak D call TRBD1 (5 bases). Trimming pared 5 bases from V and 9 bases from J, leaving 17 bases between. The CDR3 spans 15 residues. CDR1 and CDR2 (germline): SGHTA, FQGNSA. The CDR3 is CASSLARGILSPLHF. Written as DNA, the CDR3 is TGTGCCAGCAGCCTGGCCCGGGGGATCCTTTCACCCCTCCACTTT.

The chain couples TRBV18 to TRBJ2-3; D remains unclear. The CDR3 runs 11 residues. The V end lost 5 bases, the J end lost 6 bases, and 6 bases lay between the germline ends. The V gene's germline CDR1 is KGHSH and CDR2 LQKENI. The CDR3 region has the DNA TGTGCCAGCTCAGAACAGGATACGCAGTATTTT. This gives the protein CASSEQDTQYF.

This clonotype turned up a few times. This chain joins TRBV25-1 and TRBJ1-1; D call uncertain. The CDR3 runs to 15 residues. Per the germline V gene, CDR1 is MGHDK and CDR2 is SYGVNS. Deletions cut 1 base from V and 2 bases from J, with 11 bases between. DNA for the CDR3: TGTGCCAGCAGTGAATGGGCAGGACCAAACACTGAAGCTTTCTTT. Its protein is CASSEWAGPNTEAFF.

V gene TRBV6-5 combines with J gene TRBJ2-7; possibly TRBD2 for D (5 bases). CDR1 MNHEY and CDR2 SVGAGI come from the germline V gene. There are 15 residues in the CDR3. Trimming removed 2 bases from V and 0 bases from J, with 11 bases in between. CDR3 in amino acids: CASSYEGSSSYEQYF. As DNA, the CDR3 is TGTGCCAGCAGTTACGAGGGCTCTAGCTCCTACGAGCAGTACTTC.